One sample yielded the 10 T cell receptor beta chains listed below, sequenced in a study of cytomegalovirus exposure and HLA in healthy donors. The PCR made use of 60 Vbeta and 13 Jbeta primers. Assay used: immunoSEQ multiplex PCR; TCRdb lists only in-frame clones, some missing. The data show 150,000 to 200,000 clones, around 75% seen once. Material: PBMCs. The receptor set was obtained from a female donor in good health and CMV-seronegative.

The V call is TRBV18, the J call TRBJ1-1; 8 positions match TRBD1. CDR1 is KGHSH and CDR2 is LQKENI in the germline V gene. The trim removed 2 bases at V and 0 bases at J, leaving 5 bases unmatched. CDR3 length: 16 residues. The CDR3 nucleotides are TGTGCCAGCTCACCAATAACAGGGGGTATGAACACTGAAGCTTTCTTT. Protein: CASSPITGGMNTEAFF.

Here the CDR3 DNA reads TGCGCCAGCACCAAAGCGGGGGGGCCGGGGAATGAGCAGTTCTTC. Translated: CASTKAGGPGNEQFF. This chain uses TRBV5-1 with TRBJ2-1, with 10 bases fitting TRBD2. This CDR3 is built from 15 residues. CDR1 and CDR2 (germline): SGHRS, YFSETQ. J gave up 7 bases and V 6 bases, and 10 bases lay outside the gene matches.

The chain's CDR3 is CASSKALRQGPYNEQFF. CDR3 DNA sequence: TGTGCCAGCAGCAAAGCGCTCAGACAGGGTCCCTACAATGAGCAGTTCTTC. The chain is built from TRBV21-1 and TRBJ2-1; no DNA check was done on the table's D call, TRBD1. TRBV21-1 is marked as a pseudogene. The CDR3 is 17 amino acids.

The V and J genes are TRBV5-1 and TRBJ2-1; TRBD2 aligns across 7 bases. The CDR3 sequence is 16 residues long. Germline CDR1 SGHRS, CDR2 YFSETQ. V shed 0 bases and J 0 bases; nucleotides not matched to a gene: 3. The CDR3 loop is CASSLERGSSYNEQFF. The CDR3 DNA sequence: TGCGCCAGCAGCTTGGAGCGGGGAAGCTCCTACAATGAGCAGTTCTTC.

The chain carries TRBV7-6 and TRBJ2-2; D is perhaps TRBD1 (6 bases). This CDR3 is built from 14 residues. Germline V gene lookup returns CDR1 SGHVS and CDR2 FNYEAQ. V dropped 0 bases and J dropped 6 bases, with 8 bases sitting between them. This chain's CDR3 is CASSLAEGAGELFF. Here the CDR3 DNA reads TGTGCCAGCAGCTTAGCTGAGGGGGCCGGGGAGCTGTTTTTT.

V and J are TRBV11-2 and TRBJ2-3; TRBD2 agrees at 7 bases. Per germline, CDR1 SGHAT and CDR2 FQNNGV. Unmatched junction bases numbered 5, after V lost 1 base and J lost 1 base. The CDR3 length is 16 residues. This CDR3 is CASSLVPLAGTDTQYF. The CDR3 nucleotides read TGTGCCAGCAGCTTAGTGCCCCTAGCGGGCACAGATACGCAGTATTTT.

The rearrangement uses TRBV30 and TRBJ1-5; 8 bases map to TRBD1. The CDR3 loop spans 13 amino acids. From germline, CDR1 is GTSNPN and CDR2 SVGIG (reference sequence). The V segment lost 5 bases and the J segment 5 bases; nucleotides outside the gene matches: 5. CDR3 protein: CAWADRVYQPQHF. In DNA, the CDR3 is TGTGCCTGGGCGGACAGGGTGTATCAGCCCCAGCATTTT.

V usage is TRBV4-2 and J usage is TRBJ2-7, with 9 bases that match TRBD2. CDR3 length: 15 amino acids. V gave up 0 bases and J gave up 4 bases; unmatched junction bases: 4. The germline V gene has CDR1 LGHNA and CDR2 YNFKEQ. The CDR3 spells CASSQDHSGGYEQYF. The CDR3 region has the DNA TGTGCCAGCAGCCAAGATCATAGCGGGGGATACGAGCAGTACTTC.

This chain joins TRBV5-1 and TRBJ2-1; D is possibly TRBD2 (6 bases). CDR1 and CDR2 (germline): SGHRS, YFSETQ. The V end was cut by 0 bases, the J end by 6 bases, with 13 bases between. The CDR3 runs to 15 residues. CDR3 sequence reads: CASSLASVGGNEQFF. The CDR3 DNA sequence: TGCGCCAGCAGCTTGGCCAGCGTGGGGGGCAATGAGCAGTTCTTC.

This chain links TRBV6-6 with TRBJ2-7; 8 nucleotides agree with TRBD2. The CDR3 extends over 14 amino acids. J gave up 1 base and V 6 bases, and 5 bases lay outside the gene matches. From germline, CDR1 is MNHNY and CDR2 SVGAGI (reference sequence). The CDR3 sequence is CASSTAGGSYEQYF. DNA of the CDR3: TGTGCCAGCAGCACGGCGGGGGGTTCCTACGAGCAGTACTTC.